This T cell receptor (beta chain) was documented in a study of early T cells in non-severe SARS-CoV-2 infection. Looking at the study overall: Alpha and beta chains were unpaired, from unsorted whole-blood bulk RNA.

With regard to this clonotype: Its antigen is as yet unknown.

Researchers tagged individual cDNA molecules with unique molecular identifiers. MiXCR, applied by TCRdb to the 5' RACE reads, yields one record per CDR3 protein. The sample shows 90,000 to 120,000 distinct CDR3 sequences, over 8.5% of them seen only once. Whole-study findings and limits: VDJdb matches were skewed toward anti-spike CD8 T cell responses.

The clonotype originates from an adult who was a healthcare worker with PCR-confirmed SARS-CoV-2 infection or an uninfected control (not recorded which). Source material: whole blood.

The DNA for the CDR3 is TGTGCCACCAGCGGCCTAGCGGGGGGCCCAGATACGCAGTATTTT. Its translation: CATSGLAGGPDTQYF. This chain uses TRBV15 with TRBJ2-3, with 11 bases lining up with TRBD2. V dropped 5 bases and J dropped 4; count of bases not matched to a gene: 5. Germline loops: CDR1 LNHNV, CDR2 YYDKDF (reference sequence). The CDR3 has 15 amino acids.